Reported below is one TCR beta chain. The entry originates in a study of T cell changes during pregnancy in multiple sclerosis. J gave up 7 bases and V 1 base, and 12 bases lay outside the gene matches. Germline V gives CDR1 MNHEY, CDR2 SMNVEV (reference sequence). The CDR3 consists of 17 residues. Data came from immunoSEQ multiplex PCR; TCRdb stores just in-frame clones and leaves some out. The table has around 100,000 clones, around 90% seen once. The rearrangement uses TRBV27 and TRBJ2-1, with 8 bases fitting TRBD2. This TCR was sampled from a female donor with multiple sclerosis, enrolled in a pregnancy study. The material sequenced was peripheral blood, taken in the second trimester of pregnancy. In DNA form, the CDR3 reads TGTGCCAGCAGTTTATACCGGACTAGCACCCTGGGGAATGAGCAGTTCTTC. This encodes CASSLYRTSTLGNEQFF.